This T cell receptor beta chain was obtained from a study of T-cell memory formation after mild COVID-19. General observations from the study: Mainly in CM and EM were contracting CD4+ clones; CD8+ were in EMRA. Some responding clones appeared in pre-infection memory, suggesting cross-reactive memory joined. Clonal second-wave expansions that peaked on day 37 had unconfirmed SARS-CoV-2 specificity.

This clonotype was seen more than once but under ten times. Its specificity is unknown. TCRdb itself ran the 5' RACE reads through MiXCR, one entry per CDR3 protein. The sample includes 450,000 to 650,000 distinct CDR3 sequences, about 20% of them seen just once. The TCR comes from an adult woman who had mild COVID-19 (a few samples of this study predate the infection). Cell type and time point are not known. The sequencing sample was made of PBMCs or a T cell subset sorted from them (not recorded which).

In DNA form, the CDR3 reads TGTGCCAGCAGCCCCGAGGTTGGAGGGGCTTTCTTT. This sequence encodes CASSPEVGGAFF. The rearrangement uses TRBV7-2 and TRBJ1-1; no definite D call. This CDR3 contains 12 residues. The germline V and J ends were trimmed by 5 bases and 11 bases, with 15 bases remaining between them. Germline CDR1 SGHTA, CDR2 FQGNSA.